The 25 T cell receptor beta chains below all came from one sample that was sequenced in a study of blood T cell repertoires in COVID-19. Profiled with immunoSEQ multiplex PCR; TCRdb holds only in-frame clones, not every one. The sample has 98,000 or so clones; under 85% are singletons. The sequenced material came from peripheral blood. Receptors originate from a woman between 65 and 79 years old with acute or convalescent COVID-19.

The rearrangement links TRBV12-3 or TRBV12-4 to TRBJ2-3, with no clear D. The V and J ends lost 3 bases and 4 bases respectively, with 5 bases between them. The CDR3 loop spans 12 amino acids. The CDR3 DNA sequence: TGTGCCAGCAGTTTCATAGCAGATACGCAGTATTTT. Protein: CASSFIADTQYF.

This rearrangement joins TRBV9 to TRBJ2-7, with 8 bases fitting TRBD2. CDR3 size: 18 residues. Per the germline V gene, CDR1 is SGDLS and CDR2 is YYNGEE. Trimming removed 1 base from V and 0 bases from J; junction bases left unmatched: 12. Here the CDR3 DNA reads TGTGCCAGCAGCGTAATCGCATGTGGGACTAGAGTCTCCTACGAGCAGTACGTC. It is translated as CASSVIACGTRVSYEQYV.

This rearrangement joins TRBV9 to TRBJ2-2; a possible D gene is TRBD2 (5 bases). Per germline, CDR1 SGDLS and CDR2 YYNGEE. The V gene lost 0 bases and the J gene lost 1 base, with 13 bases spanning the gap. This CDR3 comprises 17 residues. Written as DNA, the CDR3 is TGTGCCAGCAGCGTAGGGGTGGGAGTAAAGAACACCGGGGAGCTGTTTTTT. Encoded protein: CASSVGVGVKNTGELFF.

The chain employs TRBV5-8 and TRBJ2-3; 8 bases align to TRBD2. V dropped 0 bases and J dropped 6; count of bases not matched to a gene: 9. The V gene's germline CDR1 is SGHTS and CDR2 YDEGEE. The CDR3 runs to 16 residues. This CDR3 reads CASSLGAAGAVDTQYF. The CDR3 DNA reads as TGTGCCAGCAGCTTGGGAGCAGCGGGAGCGGTGGATACGCAGTATTTT. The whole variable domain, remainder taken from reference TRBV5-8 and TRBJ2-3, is EAGVTQSPTHLIKTRGQQATLRCSPISGHTSVYWYQQALGLGLQFLLWYDEGEERNRGNFPPRFSGRQFPNYSSELNVNALELEDSALYLCASSLGAAGAVDTQYFGPGTRLTVL.

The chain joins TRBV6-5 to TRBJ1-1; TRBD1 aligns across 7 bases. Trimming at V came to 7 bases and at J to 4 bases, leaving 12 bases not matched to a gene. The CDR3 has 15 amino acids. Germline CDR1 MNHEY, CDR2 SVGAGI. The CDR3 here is CASTSWGQGGTEAFF. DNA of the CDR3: TGTGCCAGCACCTCCTGGGGGCAGGGGGGCACTGAAGCTTTCTTT.

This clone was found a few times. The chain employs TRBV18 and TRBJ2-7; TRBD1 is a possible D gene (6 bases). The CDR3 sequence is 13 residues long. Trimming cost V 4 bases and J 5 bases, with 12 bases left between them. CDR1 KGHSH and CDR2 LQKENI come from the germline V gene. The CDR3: CASSRNRENEQYV. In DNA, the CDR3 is TGTGCCAGCTCACGTAACAGGGAAAACGAGCAGTACGTC.

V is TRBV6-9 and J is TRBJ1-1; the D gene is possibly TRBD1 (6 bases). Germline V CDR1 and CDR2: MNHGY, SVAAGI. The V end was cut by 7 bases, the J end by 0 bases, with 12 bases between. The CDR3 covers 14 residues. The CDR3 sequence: CASTRGLMNTEAFF. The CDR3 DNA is TGTGCCAGCACCAGGGGCCTAATGAACACTGAAGCTTTCTTT.

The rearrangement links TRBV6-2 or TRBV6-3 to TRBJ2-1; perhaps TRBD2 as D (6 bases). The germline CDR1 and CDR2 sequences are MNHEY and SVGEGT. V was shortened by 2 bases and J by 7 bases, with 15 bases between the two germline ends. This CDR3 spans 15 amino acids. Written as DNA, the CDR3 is TGTGCCAGCAGTTACCTTTGGGACTTCGCGAATGAGCAGTTCTTC. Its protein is CASSYLWDFANEQFF.

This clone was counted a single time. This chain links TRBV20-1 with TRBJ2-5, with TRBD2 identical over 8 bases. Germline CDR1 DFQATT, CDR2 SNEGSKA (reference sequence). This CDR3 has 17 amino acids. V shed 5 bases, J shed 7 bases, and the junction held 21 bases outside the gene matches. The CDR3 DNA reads TGCAGTGCTGGTGATAGCGGGGTCGGCATTTGGTACGGGACCCAGTACTTC. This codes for CSAGDSGVGIWYGTQYF.

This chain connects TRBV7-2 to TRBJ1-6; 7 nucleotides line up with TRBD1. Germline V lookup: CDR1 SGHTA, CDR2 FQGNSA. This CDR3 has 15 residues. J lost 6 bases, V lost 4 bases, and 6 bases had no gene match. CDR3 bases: TGTGCCAGCAGCTCAGCCGGGACAGTTAATTCACCCCTCCACTTT. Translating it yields CASSSAGTVNSPLHF.

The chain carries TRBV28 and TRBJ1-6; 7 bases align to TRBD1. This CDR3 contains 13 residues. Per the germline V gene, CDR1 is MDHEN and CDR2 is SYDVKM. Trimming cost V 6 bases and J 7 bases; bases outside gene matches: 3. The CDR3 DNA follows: TGTGCCAGCAGAAACAGGGGAAATTCACCCCTCCACTTT. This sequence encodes CASRNRGNSPLHF.

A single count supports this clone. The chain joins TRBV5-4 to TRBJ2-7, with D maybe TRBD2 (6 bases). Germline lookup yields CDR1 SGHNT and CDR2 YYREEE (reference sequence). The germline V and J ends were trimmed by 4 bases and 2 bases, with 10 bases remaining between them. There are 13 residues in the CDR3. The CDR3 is CASSAGLTYEQYV. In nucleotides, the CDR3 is TGTGCCAGCAGCGCCGGACTAACCTACGAGCAGTACGTC.

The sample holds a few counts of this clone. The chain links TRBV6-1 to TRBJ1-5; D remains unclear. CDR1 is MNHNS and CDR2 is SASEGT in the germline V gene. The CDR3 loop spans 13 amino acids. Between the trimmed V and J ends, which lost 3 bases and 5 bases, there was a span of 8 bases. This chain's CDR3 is CASSELTYQPQHF. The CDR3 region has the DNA TGTGCCAGCAGTGAGCTGACATATCAGCCCCAGCATTTT.

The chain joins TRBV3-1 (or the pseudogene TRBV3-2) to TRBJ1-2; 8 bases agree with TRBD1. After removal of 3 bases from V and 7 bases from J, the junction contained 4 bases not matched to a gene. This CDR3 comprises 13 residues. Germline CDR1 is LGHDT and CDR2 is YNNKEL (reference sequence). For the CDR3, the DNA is TGTGCCAGCAGCCATACAGGGGGTCGTGGCTACACCTTC. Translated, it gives CASSHTGGRGYTF.

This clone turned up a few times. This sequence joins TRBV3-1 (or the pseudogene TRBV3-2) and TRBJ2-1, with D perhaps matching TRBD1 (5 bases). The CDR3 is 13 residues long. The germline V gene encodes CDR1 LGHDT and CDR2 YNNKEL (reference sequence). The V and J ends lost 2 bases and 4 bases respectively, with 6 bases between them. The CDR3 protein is CASSQQGYNEQFF. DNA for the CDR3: TGTGCCAGCAGCCAACAGGGTTACAATGAGCAGTTCTTC.

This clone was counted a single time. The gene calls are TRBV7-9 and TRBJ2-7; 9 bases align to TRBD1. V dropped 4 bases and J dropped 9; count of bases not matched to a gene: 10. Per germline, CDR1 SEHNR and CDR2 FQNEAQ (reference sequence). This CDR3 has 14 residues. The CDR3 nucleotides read TGTGCCAGCAGCTCGGGACAGGGAAAATTCGGGCAGTACGTC. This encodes CASSSGQGKFGQYV.

The CDR3: CASSPAARADTIYF. CDR3 sequence (DNA): TGCGCCAGCAGCCCGGCCGCCAGGGCAGACACCATATATTTT. The V call is TRBV5-1, the J call TRBJ1-3; weak D call: TRBD1 (5 bases). V dropped 4 bases and J dropped 8 bases, with 16 bases sitting between them. This CDR3 comprises 14 residues. Germline values: CDR1 SGHRS, CDR2 YFSETQ. Combining the CDR3 with reference TRBV5-1 and TRBJ1-3 gives the whole variable domain KAGVTQTPRYLIKTRGQQVTLSCSPISGHRSVSWYQQTPGQGLQFLFEYFSETQRNKGNFPGRFSGRQFSNSRSEMNVSTLELGDSALYLCASSPAARADTIYFGEGSWLTVV.

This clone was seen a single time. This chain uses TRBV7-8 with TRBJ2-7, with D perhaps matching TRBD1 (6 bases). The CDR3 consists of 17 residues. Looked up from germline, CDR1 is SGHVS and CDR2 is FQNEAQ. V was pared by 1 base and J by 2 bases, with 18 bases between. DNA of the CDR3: TGTGCCAGCAGCTTAGAGTTCCCCCCGACAGGAGCCTACGAGCAGTACTTC. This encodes CASSLEFPPTGAYEQYF.

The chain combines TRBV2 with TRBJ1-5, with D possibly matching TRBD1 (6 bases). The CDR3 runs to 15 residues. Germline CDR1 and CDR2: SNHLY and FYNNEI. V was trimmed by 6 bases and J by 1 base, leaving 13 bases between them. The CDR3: CASSLGTPSNQPQHF. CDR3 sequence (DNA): TGTGCCAGCAGCTTGGGGACACCGAGCAATCAGCCCCAGCATTTT.

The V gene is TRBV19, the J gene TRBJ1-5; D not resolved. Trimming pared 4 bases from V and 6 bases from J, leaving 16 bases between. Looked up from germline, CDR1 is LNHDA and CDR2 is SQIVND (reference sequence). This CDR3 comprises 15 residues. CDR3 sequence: CASSNTGIRGQPQHF. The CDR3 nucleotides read TGTGCCAGTAGTAATACGGGGATCCGGGGTCAGCCCCAGCATTTT.

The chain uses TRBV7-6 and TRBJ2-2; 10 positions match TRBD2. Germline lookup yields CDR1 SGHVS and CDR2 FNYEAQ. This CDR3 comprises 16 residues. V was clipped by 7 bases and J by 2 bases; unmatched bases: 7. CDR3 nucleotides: TGTGCCAGCACCGAAACTAGCGGGACCAACACCGGGGAGCTGTTTTTT. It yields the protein CASTETSGTNTGELFF.

CDR3 in DNA: TGTGCCAGCTCAAAACGGCTCCAAGTACAGGGGGCCGGGTTTGGTGAGCAGTTCTTC. Residues: CASSKRLQVQGAGFGEQFF. The chain links TRBV18 to TRBJ2-1; 9 bases align to TRBD1. Germline CDR1 and CDR2: KGHSH and LQKENI. CDR3 length: 19 residues. The junction had 23 bases not matched to a gene; V was cut back by 5 bases and J by 9 bases.

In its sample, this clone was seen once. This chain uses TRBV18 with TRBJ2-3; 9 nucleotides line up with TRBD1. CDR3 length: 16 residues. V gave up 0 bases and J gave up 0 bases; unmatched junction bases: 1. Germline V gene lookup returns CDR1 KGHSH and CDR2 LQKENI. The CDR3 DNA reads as TGTGCCAGCTCACCACCGGGACAGGGTAGCACAGATACGCAGTATTTT. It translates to CASSPPGQGSTDTQYF.

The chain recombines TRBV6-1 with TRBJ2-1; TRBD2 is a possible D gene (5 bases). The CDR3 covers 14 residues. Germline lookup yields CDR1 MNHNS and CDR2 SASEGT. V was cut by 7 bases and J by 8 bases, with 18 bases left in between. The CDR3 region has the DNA TGTGCCAGCAAGCTCGAGCGGCTGGACCATGAGCAGTTCTTC. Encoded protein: CASKLERLDHEQFF.

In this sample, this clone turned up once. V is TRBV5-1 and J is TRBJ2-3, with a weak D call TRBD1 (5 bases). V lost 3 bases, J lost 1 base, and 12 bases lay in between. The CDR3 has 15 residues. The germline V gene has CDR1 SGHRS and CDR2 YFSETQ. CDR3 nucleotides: TGCGCCAGCAGCTATACAGGACCGGGCACAGATACGCAGTATTTT. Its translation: CASSYTGPGTDTQYF. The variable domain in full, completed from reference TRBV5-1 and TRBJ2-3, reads KAGVTQTPRYLIKTRGQQVTLSCSPISGHRSVSWYQQTPGQGLQFLFEYFSETQRNKGNFPGRFSGRQFSNSRSEMNVSTLELGDSALYLCASSYTGPGTDTQYFGPGTRLTVL.